The rows below give T cell receptor beta chains drawn from one sample of a study of long-term antiretroviral therapy in people with HIV. Method: immunoSEQ multiplex PCR; TCRdb's copy keeps in-frame clones and lacks some. The sample contains 19,000 or so clones, 75% to 85% of which appear only once. The sequencing used unsorted PBMCs, collected 0.3 years before starting antiretroviral therapy. Receptors originate from a man aged 50 or older with HIV. The CDR3 runs from the conserved cysteine through the conserved F or W. The D gene is left open where the match is weak. Some rows have no size entry. The others give once, few or many, or a class for an expanded clone.

clone_size	v_call	j_call	d_call	cdr3_length	cdr3_nt	cdr3_aa
.	TRBV2	TRBJ2-7	.	13	TGTGCCAGCAGTGAGAAGCAGTCCTACGAGCAGTACTTC	CASSEKQSYEQYF
.	TRBV4-1	TRBJ2-7	TRBD1	16	TGCGCCAGCAGCCAAGAGGCAGGACAGGGGTACAACGAGCAGTACTTC	CASSQEAGQGYNEQYF
.	TRBV2	TRBJ2-7	TRBD1	15	TGTGCCAGCAGTAAGGGACAGGGGGCAATCTACGAGCAGTACTTC	CASSKGQGAIYEQYF
.	TRBV6-6	TRBJ2-1	.	12	TGTGCCAGCAGTTTCTCAGATGATAAGCAGTTCTTC	CASSFSDDKQFF
.	TRBV29-1	TRBJ2-5	.	12	TGCAGCGCAGGGAGAGGGGGGGAGACCCAGTACTTC	CSAGRGGETQYF
once	TRBV4-1	TRBJ1-6	.	15	TGCGCCAGCAGCCCCCTAGGACAGTACAATTCACCCCTCCACTTT	CASSPLGQYNSPLHF
.	TRBV7-9	TRBJ2-7	.	12	TGTGCCAGCAGCAGGCAGGGCCCCGAGCAGTACTTC	CASSRQGPEQYF
.	TRBV6-5	TRBJ2-7	TRBD1	14	TGTGCCAGCAGTTACTACAGGGGGCAGTACGAGCAGTACTTC	CASSYYRGQYEQYF
.	TRBV28	TRBJ1-1	.	16	TGTGCCAGCAGTTTAAAATCCTTCGGACTGAACACTGAAGCTTTCTTT	CASSLKSFGLNTEAFF
.	TRBV2	TRBJ1-4	.	15	TGTGCCAGCAGCCAACGGACCGGTTACATTAAGGAACTGTTTTTT	CASSQRTGYIKELFF
.	TRBV28	TRBJ2-7	.	16	TGTGCCAGCAGTTTCCAACCGCCGGGACTCCCCTACGAGCAGTACTTC	CASSFQPPGLPYEQYF
.	TRBV9	TRBJ2-7	.	15	TGTGCCAGCAGCGTAGATGCGCGTAACAGCTACGAGCAGTACTTC	CASSVDARNSYEQYF
.	TRBV6-1	TRBJ2-5	.	15	TGTGCCAGCAGTGAATTACACGGGGGGCTGGAGACCCAGTACTTC	CASSELHGGLETQYF
.	TRBV2	TRBJ2-7	TRBD1	14	TGTGCCAGCAGTCTCCGGGACAGGGGCTACGAGCAGTACTTC	CASSLRDRGYEQYF
.	TRBV30	TRBJ1-1	.	13	TGTGCCTGGAGTGTAAGACACCTCCAACCAGCTTTCTTT	CAWSVRHLQPAFF
.	TRBV6-5	TRBJ2-7	.	12	TGTGCCAGCAGAAGTTACCGGTACGAGCAGTACTTC	CASRSYRYEQYF
.	TRBV7-8	TRBJ2-1	.	16	TGTGCCAGCAGCCCCCGGGACCTAAACCCCTACAATGAGCAGTTCTTC	CASSPRDLNPYNEQFF
.	TRBV11-2	TRBJ1-4	TRBD1	17	TGTGCCAGCAGCTTAGGGGTCATTGGGGACAGCGGCGGGAAACTGTTTTTT	CASSLGVIGDSGGKLFF
.	TRBV28	TRBJ1-1	.	12	TGTGCCAGCAGTTTAACAGGCCGGGGAGCTTTCTTT	CASSLTGRGAFF
.	TRBV6-6	TRBJ2-1	TRBD1	15	TGTGCCAGCAGTAATCCGGGACAGGGCTACAATGAGCAGTTCTTC	CASSNPGQGYNEQFF
.	TRBV19	TRBJ2-1	TRBD2	14	TGTGCCAGTAGTATAGGGGAGGGACGCAATGAGCAGTTCTTC	CASSIGEGRNEQFF
.	TRBV27	TRBJ1-1	.	15	TGTGCCAGCAGTTTATACTCCAGGGGTAACACTGAAGCTTTCTTT	CASSLYSRGNTEAFF
.	TRBV4-3	TRBJ1-2	.	17	TGCGCCAGCAGCCCTAACCTCGGCGGGGGACGGAGCTATGGCTACACCTTC	CASSPNLGGGRSYGYTF
.	TRBV19	TRBJ2-7	TRBD1	15	TGTGCCAGTAGTTCTCAGGGGACAGGGTTAAACGAGCAGTACTTC	CASSSQGTGLNEQYF
once	TRBV7-9	TRBJ2-7	.	11	TGTGCCAGCAGCTTAGATGACGAGCAGTACTTC	CASSLDDEQYF
once	TRBV5-6	TRBJ2-5	.	13	TGTGCCAGCAGCTTCCAGGTGTCGGAGACCCAGTACTTC	CASSFQVSETQYF
.	TRBV4-1	TRBJ1-4	TRBD1	15	TGCGCCAGCAGCCAAGAGACAGGGAGGCGTAAAAAACTGTTTTTT	CASSQETGRRKKLFF
few	TRBV19	TRBJ1-2	TRBD1	15	TGTGCCAGTAGTATTATGGGACAGGGAGAATATGGCTACACCTTC	CASSIMGQGEYGYTF
.	TRBV16	TRBJ1-2	.	13	TGTGCCAGCAGCCAATCCCCAGCCTATGGCTACACCTTC	CASSQSPAYGYTF
.	TRBV7-2	TRBJ1-1	.	14	TGTGCCAGCAGCTTCATACGAACCGGGACTGAAGCTTTCTTT	CASSFIRTGTEAFF
few	TRBV6-1	TRBJ1-5	TRBD1	13	TGTGCCAGCAGTGTGAACAGGGGACAGCCCCAGCATTTT	CASSVNRGQPQHF
few	TRBV28	TRBJ1-4	.	17	TGTGCCAGCAGCCTAGGGCGGACTGGGGGCCCAGATGAAAAACTGTTTTTT	CASSLGRTGGPDEKLFF
.	TRBV30	TRBJ1-1	.	14	TGTGCCTTAAGGGGGGCAGGGAGAAACACTGAAGCTTTCTTT	CALRGAGRNTEAFF
.	TRBV30	TRBJ2-1	.	16	TGTGCCTGGAGTGTACCCGGCAGGGTTGCCTACAATGAGCAGTTCTTC	CAWSVPGRVAYNEQFF
.	TRBV7-8	TRBJ1-2	.	16	TGTGCCAGCAGTTTTTCTCAGGGAGGGGTCGACTATGGCTACACCTTC	CASSFSQGGVDYGYTF
.	TRBV9	TRBJ2-2	.	13	TGTGCCAGCAGCGACGTGAACACCGGGGAGCTGTTTTTT	CASSDVNTGELFF
.	TRBV6-5	TRBJ2-7	.	14	TGTGCCAGCAGTTACGGGGGACGTACCTACGAGCAGTACTTC	CASSYGGRTYEQYF
medium-sized	TRBV13	TRBJ2-1	TRBD2	14	TGTGCCAGCAGCTACTTGCTAGCGGGGAAAGAGCAGTTCTTC	CASSYLLAGKEQFF
.	TRBV4-3	TRBJ2-7	TRBD1	16	TGCGCCAGCAGCCGAGAATACCAGGGGGACTCCTACGAGCAGTACTTC	CASSREYQGDSYEQYF
.	TRBV9	TRBJ2-7	.	15	TGTGCCAGCAGCGCTAGTGGGGGATTCAACTACGAGCAGTACTTC	CASSASGGFNYEQYF
medium-sized	TRBV28	TRBJ2-3	.	16	TGTGCCAGCAGTTTAAAGGGGTTAGGATTGTTAGATACGCAGTATTTT	CASSLKGLGLLDTQYF
.	TRBV23-1	TRBJ2-7	TRBD1	14	TGCGCCAGCACCCGACAGGGGGCGCGGGGCGAGCAGTACTTC	CASTRQGARGEQYF
.	TRBV5-1	TRBJ1-2	.	14	TGCGCCAGCAGCCCGCCGGGACGGAACTATGGCTACACCTTC	CASSPPGRNYGYTF
few	TRBV13	TRBJ1-5	.	13	TGTGCCAGCAGCTCCACCAGGGATCAGCCCCAGCATTTT	CASSSTRDQPQHF
.	TRBV28	TRBJ1-3	.	11	TGTGCCAGCAGAATTGGAAACACCATATATTTT	CASRIGNTIYF
.	TRBV11-3	TRBJ2-1	.	15	TGTGCCAGCAGCTTATTGGCGGTACTTTACAATGAGCAGTTCTTC	CASSLLAVLYNEQFF
.	TRBV6-5	TRBJ2-7	TRBD2	15	TGTGCCAGCAGTTACTCTAGGACTAGCGAATCCGAGCAGTACTTC	CASSYSRTSESEQYF
.	TRBV27	TRBJ2-5	.	13	TGTGCCAGCAGTTTAATACGGTCAGAGACCCAGTACTTC	CASSLIRSETQYF
.	TRBV19	TRBJ1-5	.	15	TGTGCCAGTAGGGTACTTGGGCGGGGGAATCAGCCCCAGCATTTT	CASRVLGRGNQPQHF
.	TRBV5-8	TRBJ1-2	.	16	TGTGCCAGCAGCTTTCACTCGGGCCTGAAGAACTATGGCTACACCTTC	CASSFHSGLKNYGYTF
.	TRBV7-2	TRBJ2-3	.	13	TGTGCCAGCAGCTTACTAGTGTCAGATACGCAGTATTTT	CASSLLVSDTQYF
once	TRBV28	TRBJ1-6	TRBD1	14	TGTGCCAGCAGTGGGACAGGGGGGAATTCACCCCTCCACTTT	CASSGTGGNSPLHF
.	TRBV10-2	TRBJ1-1	.	13	TGCGCCAGCAGTGATGTCAAATACACTGAAGCTTTCTTT	CASSDVKYTEAFF
.	TRBV19	TRBJ1-1	.	12	TGTGCCAGCACTTACTCGAGCACTGAAGCTTTCTTT	CASTYSSTEAFF